This TCR beta chain originates from a study of shared clonotypes between healthy human individuals. V shed 6 bases and J 10 bases; nucleotides not matched to a gene: 4. Germline V gene sequence: CDR1 SNHLY, CDR2 FYNNEI. This CDR3 has 13 amino acids. The genomic DNA of each subset was split evenly across several immunoSEQ plates. Sequenced by immunoSEQ multiplex PCR; TCRdb stores in-frame clones only, minus some. The top ten clones hold 13% of a sample with around 500,000 clones, around 75% of them seen once. The sequence was collected from a woman in her forties in good health. Some clones in this sample may be carry-over from other donors' samples. Sequenced material: PBMCs. The chain recombines TRBV2 with TRBJ2-1, with 12 bases lining up with TRBD2. The CDR3 DNA is TGTGCCAGCAGCGGACTAGCGGGACTGGAGCAGTTCTTC. It codes for CASSGLAGLEQFF.